A selection of T cell receptor beta chains follows, all from one sample in a study of shared clonotypes between healthy human individuals. Repertoires were generated with immunoSEQ multiplex PCR, while TCRdb's copy carries only in-frame clones and drops some. In the table there are more than 2,000,000 clones, more than 80% of which are singletons. The sample comprised naive CD4+ T cells from PBMCs. All receptors derive from a man in his late teens or twenties in good health. Some clones in this sample may be carry-over from other donors' samples. The CDR3 runs from the conserved cysteine through the conserved F or W. Each record gives: J gene, V gene, CDR3 protein.

J: TRBJ2-1
V: TRBV20-1
CDR3: CSAKTYNEQFF

J: TRBJ2-7
V: TRBV28
CDR3: CASSSPGVTPVGEQYF

J: TRBJ2-7
V: TRBV9
CDR3: CASSPWGRGPHGYEQYF

J: TRBJ2-2
V: TRBV7-2
CDR3: CASSYSAVTGELFF

J: TRBJ1-2
V: TRBV28
CDR3: CASSTTTGGADGYTF

J: TRBJ2-5
V: TRBV5-1
CDR3: CASTVGPGATQETQYF

J: TRBJ2-7
V: TRBV27
CDR3: CASSLSGQVGGEQYF

J: NA
V: TRBV28
CDR3: CASAFSIRTSGSYEQYF

J: TRBJ1-5
V: TRBV28
CDR3: CASSSPRSTGSKNQPQHF

J: TRBJ1-5
V: TRBV19
CDR3: CASVTRDGQPQHF

J: TRBJ2-7
V: TRBV5-1
CDR3: CASSLVPSTYEQYF

J: TRBJ1-2
V: TRBV9
CDR3: CASSGTGSNYGGYTF

J: TRBJ2-3
V: TRBV27
CDR3: CASSLFGIRVGGSTDTQYF

J: TRBJ2-5
V: TRBV5-1
CDR3: CASSQTSGTQETQYF

J: TRBJ1-1
V: TRBV27
CDR3: CASPVRDGGYMNTEAFF

J: TRBJ2-5
V: TRBV9
CDR3: CASSVSEGTGRETQYF

J: TRBJ1-2
V: TRBV11-2
CDR3: CASSLAPGGYTF

J: TRBJ1-1
V: TRBV6-5
CDR3: CASTLVRGTTEAFF

J: TRBJ2-7
V: TRBV5-4
CDR3: CASRGGVRDGTYEQYF

J: TRBJ2-5
V: TRBV27
CDR3: CASKRPGLETTQYF

J: TRBJ2-1
V: TRBV28
CDR3: CASSPPSGVRGFGEQFF

J: TRBJ1-5
V: TRBV29-1
CDR3: CSAGGNQPQHF

J: TRBJ1-5
V: TRBV15
CDR3: CATSAGEGQGSYQPQHF

J: TRBJ1-1
V: TRBV19
CDR3: CASNRLNTEAFF

J: TRBJ1-1
V: TRBV11-2
CDR3: CASSLDLAGRPEAFF

J: TRBJ2-7
V: TRBV27
CDR3: CASSLSPRVRVGEQYF

J: TRBJ1-5
V: TRBV28
CDR3: CASLRDSWWGNQPQHF

J: TRBJ1-2
V: TRBV7-2
CDR3: CASSLDRGQGYTF

J: TRBJ2-5
V: TRBV7-2
CDR3: CASSSPPERRSGPQYF

J: TRBJ2-7
V: TRBV4-1
CDR3: CASSQETGVGEQYF

J: TRBJ1-5
V: TRBV27
CDR3: CASSLGGRSNQPQHF

J: TRBJ2-1
V: TRBV4-1
CDR3: CASSQESSGEQFF

J: TRBJ2-1
V: TRBV5-1
CDR3: CASRTSGTYNEQFF

J: TRBJ2-7
V: TRBV7-2
CDR3: CASTLELAAYEQYF

J: TRBJ2-5
V: TRBV27
CDR3: CASSSAGLAGPQETQYF

J: TRBJ2-1
V: TRBV7-3
CDR3: CASSSTGGASSYNEQFF

J: TRBJ2-2
V: TRBV11-3
CDR3: CASSLLTGEDTGELFF

J: TRBJ2-1
V: TRBV7-7
CDR3: CASSPSGGPYNEQFF

J: TRBJ2-5
V: TRBV2
CDR3: CASSTQLGGEETQYF

J: TRBJ1-2
V: TRBV5-4
CDR3: CASSHPTTTGKEPDGYTF

J: TRBJ1-5
V: TRBV28
CDR3: CASRANQPQHF

J: TRBJ2-7
V: TRBV9
CDR3: CASSGRDRIHEQYF

J: TRBJ2-1
V: TRBV10-2
CDR3: CATSGLAAYNEQFF

J: TRBJ1-1
V: TRBV7-2
CDR3: CASSLRGGLHDTEAFF

J: TRBJ2-5
V: TRBV5-4
CDR3: CASSSGLTQETQYF

J: TRBJ2-1
V: TRBV7-2
CDR3: CASSLLGLAGPGEQFF

J: TRBJ1-1
V: TRBV19
CDR3: CASSSRANTEAFF

J: TRBJ2-7
V: TRBV27
CDR3: CAGDRDDEQYF

J: TRBJ2-3
V: TRBV9
CDR3: CASSVGSRPDTQYF

J: TRBJ2-1
V: TRBV7-3
CDR3: CASSLRGPNGGEQFF

J: TRBJ2-1
V: TRBV4-3
CDR3: CASSHPTMGLAGGLGYNEQFF

J: TRBJ2-3
V: TRBV28
CDR3: CASSSGSSTDTQYF

J: TRBJ1-1
V: TRBV29-1
CDR3: CSSAGGLNTEAFF

J: TRBJ2-3
V: TRBV7-9
CDR3: CASSRTETDTQYF